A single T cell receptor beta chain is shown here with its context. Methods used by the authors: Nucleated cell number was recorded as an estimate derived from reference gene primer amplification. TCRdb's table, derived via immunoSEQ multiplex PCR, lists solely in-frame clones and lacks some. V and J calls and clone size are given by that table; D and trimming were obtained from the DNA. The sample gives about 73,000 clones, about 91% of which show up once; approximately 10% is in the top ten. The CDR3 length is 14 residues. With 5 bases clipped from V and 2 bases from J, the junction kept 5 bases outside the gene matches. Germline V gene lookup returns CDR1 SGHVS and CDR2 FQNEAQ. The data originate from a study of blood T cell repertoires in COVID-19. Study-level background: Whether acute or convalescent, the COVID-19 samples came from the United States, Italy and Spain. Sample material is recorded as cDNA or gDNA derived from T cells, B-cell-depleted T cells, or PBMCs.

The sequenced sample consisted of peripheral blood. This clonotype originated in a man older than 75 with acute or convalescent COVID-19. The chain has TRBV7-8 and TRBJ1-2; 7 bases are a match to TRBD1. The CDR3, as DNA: TGTGCCAGCAGCGGACTACAGGGGAACTATGGCTACACCTTC. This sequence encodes CASSGLQGNYGYTF.